Each of the 8 T cell receptor beta chains below was sequenced from the same sample in a study of T cells in Graves' hyperthyroidism and ophthalmopathy. Amplification targeted TCR beta CDR3 regions from RNA transcripts. First-round RT-PCR with HTBI primers amplified the TCR CDR3 region. TCRdb reprocessed the multiplex PCR reads with MiXCR, giving one entry per CDR3 protein. The sample has about 180,000 distinct CDR3 sequences, about 18% seen once; the top ten hold about 29%. Sequenced input: blood. The receptors were sampled from a woman aged 50 to 60 with Graves' hyperthyroidism.

This sequence joins TRBV24-1 and TRBJ2-1, with 8 bases aligning to TRBD1. Unmatched junction bases numbered 6, after V lost 4 bases and J lost 8 bases. This CDR3 has 14 residues. The germline V gene has CDR1 KGHDR and CDR2 SFDVKD. The CDR3: CATSDGQGYDEQFF. The CDR3 region has the DNA TGTGCCACCAGTGACGGACAGGGTTACGATGAGCAGTTCTTC.

This clonotype was seen ten or more times. The chain has TRBV6-1 and TRBJ1-2; D uncertain. CDR1 and CDR2 from the germline V gene are MNHNS and SASEGT. Trimming took off 8 bases at V and 0 bases at J, with 10 bases between the two ends. This CDR3 spans 13 amino acids. CDR3 DNA: TGTGCCAGCGCGGGCAGTCCTAACTATGGCTACACCTTC. This translates into CASAGSPNYGYTF.

This clonotype was seen many times. The chain uses TRBV7-3 and TRBJ2-1, with 7 bases matching TRBD1. CDR1 and CDR2 (germline): SGHTA, FQGTGA. The CDR3 has 15 residues. V lost 5 bases to trimming and J lost 2 bases; unmatched junction nucleotides: 6. The CDR3 spells CASSLGDSPYNEQFF. CDR3 DNA: TGTGCCAGCAGCCTGGGGGACAGCCCCTACAATGAGCAGTTCTTC.

The table lists this clonotype with many counts. The chain links TRBV6-2 or TRBV6-3 to TRBJ1-5, with D uncertain. V was cut by 0 bases and J by 0 bases, with 6 bases left in between. This CDR3 is built from 15 residues. The germline V gene encodes CDR1 MNHEY and CDR2 SVGEGT. CDR3 region: CASSYSPISNQPQHF. DNA of the CDR3: TGTGCCAGCAGTTACTCACCGATTAGCAATCAGCCCCAGCATTTT.

V gene TRBV4-2 combines with J gene TRBJ1-2; weak D call: TRBD1 (5 bases). The CDR3 sequence is 18 residues long. The V end lost 0 bases, the J end lost 0 bases, and 17 bases lay between the germline ends. Germline V gene sequence: CDR1 LGHNA, CDR2 YNFKEQ. The CDR3 region has the DNA TGTGCCAGCAGCCAAGATACAAAGCCAGGGATCTCTAACTATGGCTACACCTTC. This encodes CASSQDTKPGISNYGYTF.

The chain couples TRBV9 to TRBJ2-4; 7 nucleotides line up with TRBD1. This CDR3 comprises 15 residues. Trimming took 2 bases from V and 6 from J; bases not matched to a gene: 8. Germline lookup yields CDR1 SGDLS and CDR2 YYNGEE. In nucleotides, the CDR3 is TGTGCCAGCAGCGTCAAGGGGGCGGGCGGAAACATTCAGTACTTC. Translation: CASSVKGAGGNIQYF.

This clonotype was detected many times. CDR3 DNA: TGTGCCAGCAGTTTATCTCTGGGGGCAGGGACTTATGGCTACACCTTC. Translating gives CASSLSLGAGTYGYTF. The chain recombines TRBV28 with TRBJ1-2; the D gene is possibly TRBD1 (6 bases). Germline V gives CDR1 MDHEN, CDR2 SYDVKM. CDR3 length: 16 residues. The V gene lost 1 base and the J gene lost 5 bases, with 17 bases spanning the gap.

This clonotype was seen ten or more times. J is TRBJ2-7 and V is TRBV12-3 or TRBV12-4, with D unclear. V lost 0 bases to trimming and J lost 0 bases, with 12 bases between them. The CDR3 has 16 amino acids. The CDR3 is CASSLALLRSSYEQYF. CDR3 DNA sequence: TGTGCCAGCAGTTTAGCGCTTCTAAGGAGCTCCTACGAGCAGTACTTC.